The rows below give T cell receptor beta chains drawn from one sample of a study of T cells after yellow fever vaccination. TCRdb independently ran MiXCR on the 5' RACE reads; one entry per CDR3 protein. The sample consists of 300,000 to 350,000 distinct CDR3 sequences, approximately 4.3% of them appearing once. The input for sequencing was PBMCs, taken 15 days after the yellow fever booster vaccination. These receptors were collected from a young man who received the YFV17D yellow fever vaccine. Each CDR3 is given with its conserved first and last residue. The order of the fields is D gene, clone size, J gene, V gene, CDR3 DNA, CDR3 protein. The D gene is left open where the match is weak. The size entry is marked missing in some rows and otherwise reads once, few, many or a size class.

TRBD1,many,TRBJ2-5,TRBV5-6,TGTGCCAGCAGCCAAAGACAGGGATCGTACCAAGAGACCCAGTACTTC,CASSQRQGSYQETQYF
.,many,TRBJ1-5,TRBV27,TGTGCCAGCAGTTATCAGAATCAGCCCCAGCATTTT,CASSYQNQPQHF
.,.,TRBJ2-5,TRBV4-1,TGCGCCAGCAGCCAGCCGAAGAGGGACCAGTACTTC,CASSQPKRDQYF
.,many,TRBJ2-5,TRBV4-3,TGCGCCAGCAGCAAAAGACTAGTCCCCGTGGAGACCCAGTACTTC,CASSKRLVPVETQYF
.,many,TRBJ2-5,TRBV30,TGTGCCTGGAGTGTAGCGGGCCCCGAGACCCAGTACTTC,CAWSVAGPETQYF
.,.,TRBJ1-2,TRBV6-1,TGTGCCAGCAGCGAGTCTCTAGGGTATTACTATGGCTACACCTTC,CASSESLGYYYGYTF
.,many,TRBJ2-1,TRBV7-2,TGTGCCAGCAGCTCCAGCGAGCCCAATGAGCAGTTCTTC,CASSSSEPNEQFF
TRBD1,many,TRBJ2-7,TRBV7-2,TGTGCCAGCAGAATGACAGGGGCTAAGGAGTACTTC,CASRMTGAKEYF
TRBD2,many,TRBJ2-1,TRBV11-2,TGTGCCAGCAGCTTAGTAGCGGGGGCCTCCTACAATGAGCAGTTCTTC,CASSLVAGASYNEQFF
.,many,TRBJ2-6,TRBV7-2,TGTGCCAGCAGCACAGGCTCTGGGGCCAACGTCCTGACTTTC,CASSTGSGANVLTF
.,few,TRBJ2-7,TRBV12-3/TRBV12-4,TGTGCCAGCAGTTTAGCAAGGGGAAGCTCCTACGAGCAGTACTTC,CASSLARGSSYEQYF
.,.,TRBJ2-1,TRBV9,TGTGCCAGCAGCGTAGCTCCGCATAATGTCGGCGAGCAGTTCTTC,CASSVAPHNVGEQFF
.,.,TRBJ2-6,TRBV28,TGTGCCAGCCACTCGAGCTCTGGGGCCAACGTCCTGACTTTC,CASHSSSGANVLTF
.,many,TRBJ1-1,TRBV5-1,TGCGCCAGCAGCTTTCAGAGCATGAACACTGAAGCTTTCTTT,CASSFQSMNTEAFF
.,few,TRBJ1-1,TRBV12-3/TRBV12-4,TGTGCCAGCACCTTGGAAGAGTTGGGTGAAGCTTTCTTT,CASTLEELGEAFF
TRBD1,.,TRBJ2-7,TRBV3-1,TGTGCCAGCAGCCCGGCCGGACAGGGTATCTACGAGCAGTACTTC,CASSPAGQGIYEQYF
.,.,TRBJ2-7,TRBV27,TGTGCCAGCAGTCCCACCCGACAGTACGAGCAGTACTTC,CASSPTRQYEQYF
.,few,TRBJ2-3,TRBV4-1,TGCGCCAGCAGCGCGGGGTGGAGGGGTGGGACAGATACGCAGTATTTT,CASSAGWRGGTDTQYF
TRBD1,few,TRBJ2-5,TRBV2,TGTGCCATCACGCGGGACAGGGGGCCGGAGACCCAGTACTTC,CAITRDRGPETQYF
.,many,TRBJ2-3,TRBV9,TGTGCCAGCAGCGTAGAAGGCACAGATACGCAGTATTTT,CASSVEGTDTQYF
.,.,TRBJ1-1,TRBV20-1,TGCAGTGCCCCCGACACCCCTTTGAACACTGAAGCTTTCTTT,CSAPDTPLNTEAFF
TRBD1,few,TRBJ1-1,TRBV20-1,TGCAGTGCACCCAGGGGGCCCCACACTGAAGCTTTCTTT,CSAPRGPHTEAFF
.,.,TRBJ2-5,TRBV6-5,TGTGCCAGCAGTTACGACGGTTTGAGGGGGGGATTGGAGACCCAGTACTTC,CASSYDGLRGGLETQYF
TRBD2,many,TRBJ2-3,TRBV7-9,TGTGCCAGCAGCTTAGGCCGGACTAGCGAGAGCACAGATACGCAGTATTTT,CASSLGRTSESTDTQYF
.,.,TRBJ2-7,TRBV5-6,TGTGCCAGCAGCCCCTTAATGAGAGCAGCCTACGAGCAGTACTTC,CASSPLMRAAYEQYF
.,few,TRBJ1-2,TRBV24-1,TGTGCCACCAGTCTGACATCCGGCTATGGCTACACCTTC,CATSLTSGYGYTF
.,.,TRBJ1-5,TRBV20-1,TGCAGTGGGGCCTTAGGGTCGGGTCAGCCCCAGCATTTT,CSGALGSGQPQHF
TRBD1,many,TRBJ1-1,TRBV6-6,TGTGCCACCGGCGGACAGGGCAGGACTGAAGCTTTCTTT,CATGGQGRTEAFF
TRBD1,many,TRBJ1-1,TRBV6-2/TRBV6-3,TGTGCCAGCAGCCCGGACAGGGGGCTTAACACTGAAGCTTTCTTT,CASSPDRGLNTEAFF
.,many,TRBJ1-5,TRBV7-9,TGTGCCAGCGCCCGAGGGGATAGCAATCAGCCCCAGCATTTT,CASARGDSNQPQHF
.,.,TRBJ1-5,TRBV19,TGTGCCAGTAGTATAGACCCCGCAGGGGCCGGGGGGCAGCCCCAGCATTTT,CASSIDPAGAGGQPQHF
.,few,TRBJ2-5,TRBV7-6,TGTGCCAGCAGCCTGATCCCCGCCCCGACTTACCAAGAGACCCAGTACTTC,CASSLIPAPTYQETQYF
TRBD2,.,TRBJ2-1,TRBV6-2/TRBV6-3,TGTGCCAGCAGGGGAGGGGTTGAGCAGTTCTTC,CASRGGVEQFF
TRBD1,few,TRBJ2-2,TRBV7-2,TGTGCCAGCAGCTCCCCCAGGGGGCAGGGTCCGCACACCGGGGAGCTGTTTTTT,CASSSPRGQGPHTGELFF
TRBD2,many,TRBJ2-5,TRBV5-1,TGCGCCAGCAGCTTGGCTCCGGGACTAGCGGGACAAGAGACCCAGTACTTC,CASSLAPGLAGQETQYF
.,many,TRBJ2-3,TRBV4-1,TGCGCCAGCAGCCAAGATTACCTTCCAACGCAGTATTTT,CASSQDYLPTQYF
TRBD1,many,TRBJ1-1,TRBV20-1,TGCAGTGCTAGAGATGACTTGGGACAGGGAGGAACTGAAGCTTTCTTT,CSARDDLGQGGTEAFF
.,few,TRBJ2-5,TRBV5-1,TGCGCCAGCAGCGAACGGGGGGCCAACCAAGAGACCCAGTACTTC,CASSERGANQETQYF